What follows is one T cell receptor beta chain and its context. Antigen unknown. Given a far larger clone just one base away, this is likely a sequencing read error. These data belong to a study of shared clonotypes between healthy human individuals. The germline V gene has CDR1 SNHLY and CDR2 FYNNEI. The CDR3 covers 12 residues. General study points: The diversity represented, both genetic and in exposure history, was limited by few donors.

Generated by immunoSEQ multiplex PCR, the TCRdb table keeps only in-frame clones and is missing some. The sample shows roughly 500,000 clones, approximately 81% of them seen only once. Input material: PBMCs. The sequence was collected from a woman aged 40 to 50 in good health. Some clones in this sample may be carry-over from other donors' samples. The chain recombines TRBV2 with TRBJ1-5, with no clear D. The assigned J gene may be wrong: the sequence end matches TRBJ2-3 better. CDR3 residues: CASSPGWQPQYF. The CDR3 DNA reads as TGTGCCAGCAGCCCTGGTTGGCAGCCCCAGTATTTT.